This is a list of T cell receptor beta chains from one sample in a study of beta chain features in type 1 diabetes. Profiled with immunoSEQ multiplex PCR; TCRdb holds only in-frame clones, not every one. The sample holds hundreds of thousands of clones, roughly 12% seen once. Sequencing was carried out using naive CD4+ T cells from blood. All receptors derive from a man aged 18 to 35 in good health. Both conserved end residues are part of each CDR3. Each record gives: D gene, J gene, clone size, V gene, CDR3 protein, CDR3 DNA. D genes are given only for firm matches. Some rows mark clone size as missing; the rest say once, few, many or name a class of expanded clone.

>TRBD2|TRBJ2-1|few|TRBV18
CASSPPSGAYYNEQFF
TGTGCCAGCTCACCCCCAAGCGGGGCCTACTACAATGAGCAGTTCTTC
>TRBD2|TRBJ2-6|NA|TRBV2
CASYRGSSGANVLTF
TGTGCCAGTTATCGCGGGAGCTCTGGGGCCAACGTCCTGACTTTC
>NA|TRBJ2-1|few|TRBV15
CATRPEFEAYNEQFF
TGTGCCACCAGGCCTGAATTTGAGGCCTACAATGAGCAGTTCTTC
>NA|TRBJ1-1|once|TRBV19
CASSNQGRAVPEAFF
TGTGCCAGTAGTAACCAGGGTAGGGCGGTCCCTGAAGCTTTCTTT
>TRBD2|TRBJ2-3|few|TRBV4-2
CASSQDADSGDLNAQYF
TGTGCCAGCAGCCAAGATGCGGATAGCGGGGATCTGAATGCGCAGTATTTT
>NA|TRBJ2-7|few|TRBV19
CASSKQGSYEQYF
TGTGCCAGTAGTAAGCAGGGATCCTACGAGCAGTACTTC
>NA|TRBJ1-1|few|TRBV29-1
CSVAGEGGGRNTEAFF
TGCAGCGTTGCGGGGGAAGGGGGAGGGAGGAACACTGAAGCTTTCTTT
>TRBD1|TRBJ2-7|NA|TRBV18
CASSPSSGGYNEQYF
TGTGCCAGCTCACCCTCCTCAGGGGGATACAACGAGCAGTACTTC
>TRBD2|TRBJ2-3|NA|TRBV9
CASSVLAGGLDTQYF
TGTGCCAGCAGCGTTCTAGCGGGGGGATTAGATACGCAGTATTTT
>NA|TRBJ2-5|NA|TRBV27
CASSLLRGVTQYF
TGTGCCAGCAGTTTACTCAGGGGAGTGACCCAGTACTTC
>TRBD1|TRBJ1-5|few|TRBV5-1
CASSLTGDQPQHF
TGCGCCAGCAGCTTGACAGGGGATCAGCCCCAGCATTTT
>NA|TRBJ2-2|few|TRBV19
CASSISSTRATGELFF
TGTGCCAGTAGTATTTCCTCGACGAGGGCCACCGGGGAGCTGTTTTTT
>TRBD1|TRBJ1-4|NA|TRBV7-2
CASSLFGGGEKLFF
TGTGCCAGCAGCTTATTCGGAGGGGGCGAAAAACTGTTTTTT
>NA|TRBJ1-2|few|TRBV6-1
CASRGLPYGYTF
TGTGCCAGCAGGGGCTTACCGTATGGCTACACCTTC
>NA|TRBJ2-3|few|TRBV6-5
CASSYRAGGTDTQYF
TGTGCCAGCAGTTACCGGGCAGGGGGCACAGATACGCAGTATTTT
>TRBD1|TRBJ2-1|NA|TRBV9
CASSPAGTGTGNEQFF
TGTGCCAGCAGCCCCGCCGGGACAGGGACTGGCAATGAGCAGTTCTTC
>TRBD2|TRBJ2-7|few|TRBV27
CASITSGVGSYEQYF
TGTGCCAGCATAACTAGCGGTGTTGGGTCCTACGAGCAGTACTTC
>NA|TRBJ1-1|NA|TRBV30
CAWSSTSGNTEAFF
TGTGCCTGGAGTTCGACAAGCGGAAACACTGAAGCTTTCTTT
>NA|TRBJ2-2|many|TRBV29-1
CSVETSGPGELFF
TGCAGCGTTGAGACGAGCGGGCCCGGGGAGCTGTTTTTT
>TRBD1|TRBJ2-1|NA|TRBV7-3
CASSSYDRGLNEQFF
TGTGCCAGCAGCTCCTACGACAGGGGGCTCAATGAGCAGTTCTTC
>NA|TRBJ2-1|few|TRBV5-6
CASSLFGNEQFF
TGTGCCAGCAGCTTGTTCGGCAATGAGCAGTTCTTC
>TRBD1|TRBJ2-3|NA|TRBV6-5
CASSYRPGGDTQYF
TGTGCCAGCAGTTACCGCCCAGGGGGAGATACGCAGTATTTT
>TRBD1|TRBJ1-2|NA|TRBV18
CASSPRTGAGPDGGYTF
TGTGCCAGCTCACCTAGGACAGGGGCCGGACCCGATGGGGGCTACACCTTC
>NA|TRBJ2-1|few|TRBV4-3
CASSQVTGFSGEQFF
TGCGCCAGCAGCCAAGTAACAGGGTTTAGTGGGGAGCAGTTCTTC
>NA|TRBJ1-5|NA|TRBV15
CATSRDAGASGQPQHF
TGTGCCACCAGCAGAGATGCAGGGGCGTCAGGTCAGCCCCAGCATTTT
>NA|TRBJ1-1|NA|TRBV29-1
CSVEMAMNTEAFF
TGCAGCGTTGAGATGGCCATGAACACTGAAGCTTTCTTT
>TRBD1|TRBJ2-7|few|TRBV7-2
CASTRTGGYEQYF
TGTGCCAGCACCCGGACAGGTGGCTACGAGCAGTACTTC
>TRBD2|TRBJ2-1|NA|TRBV27
CASSRAGGDNEQFF
TGTGCCAGCAGTAGAGCGGGAGGGGACAATGAGCAGTTCTTC
>NA|TRBJ1-1|NA|TRBV7-8
CASSFGLHTEAFF
TGTGCCAGCAGCTTCGGACTGCACACTGAAGCTTTCTTT
>TRBD1|TRBJ2-1|few|TRBV28
CASSPKRTGDEQFF
TGTGCCAGCAGCCCCAAAAGGACAGGGGATGAGCAGTTCTTC
>NA|TRBJ2-7|few|TRBV7-9
CASSLDYYEQYF
TGTGCCAGCAGCCTCGACTACTACGAGCAGTACTTC
>NA|TRBJ1-4|few|TRBV7-2
CASSSTGSEKLFF
TGTGCCAGCAGCTCAACCGGGAGTGAAAAACTGTTTTTT
>TRBD2|TRBJ2-1|NA|TRBV6-6
CASRGSGGDEQFF
TGTGCCAGCCGTGGGAGCGGGGGGGATGAGCAGTTCTTC
>TRBD1|TRBJ2-7|few|TRBV5-1
CASRGTGGSYEQYF
TGCGCCAGCAGAGGGACAGGGGGCTCCTACGAGCAGTACTTC
>NA|TRBJ2-7|NA|TRBV4-3
CASSQGGLAKYEQYF
TGCGCCAGCAGCCAGGGTGGGCTAGCAAAATACGAGCAGTACTTC